The sequence of this T cell receptor (beta chain) was determined in a study of monozygotic twins with inflammatory bowel disease. The germline CDR1 and CDR2 sequences are SEHNR and FQNEAQ (reference sequence). The CDR3 extends over 14 amino acids. Each CDR3 protein gets one entry in TCRdb, which reprocessed the 5' RACE reads and gives no DNA. This sample's clone table lists some 170,000 distinct CDR3 sequences. The sequence came from a human donor with ulcerative colitis or Crohn's disease, or a healthy co-twin of an affected twin (not recorded which). The genes are TRBV7-9 and TRBJ1-2; the D call from TCRdb, TRBD1, cannot be confirmed without DNA. Specimen: blood. The chain's CDR3 is CASSLRDSHYGYTF.